The 3 T cell receptor beta chains listed next were all sequenced from one sample in a study of Ad26.COV2.S vaccination and SARS-CoV-2 variants (dated by TCRdb to the early 2020s). The library was produced with the immunoSEQ multiplex PCR assay. The source is immuneACCESS, and TCRdb retained only in-frame sequences with V and J called. Part of the clones is not carried over; for the studies checked, unresolved V genes explain less than half of this, and the remainder is unexplained. This sample comprises more than 400,000 clones, 92% of them detected only once. The ten biggest clones cover about 1.6% of the sample. What this sample's treatment or condition label stands for: 15 to 20 received Ad26.COV2.S at low or high dose, single or two shots; about 5 received placebo; per-sample allocation not given. Repertoires of vaccine and placebo recipients were sequenced from samples collected on day 63 after the first injection.

The sequencing used peripheral blood, collected in a trial of Ad26.COV2.S vaccine versus placebo. The receptor source for this set is a person between 18 and 59 years old who received the Ad26.COV2.S COVID-19 vaccine or a placebo.

J is TRBJ2-7 and V is TRBV18; D may correspond to TRBD1 or TRBD2 (5 bases each). CDR3 size: 20 residues. Per the germline V gene, CDR1 is KGHSH and CDR2 is LQKENI. V shed 7 bases and J shed 6 bases, with 37 bases lying between them. Written as DNA, the CDR3 is TGTGCCAGCTTTGGCGTCAGGGTTCCCCATCGTGGGAGCTTAGGGTCCGAGCAGTACTTC. This translates into CASFGVRVPHRGSLGSEQYF.

CDR3 amino acids: CASSERRISNQPQHF. CDR3 DNA sequence: TGTGCCAGCAGTGAACGGAGAATCAGCAATCAGCCCCAGCATTTT. V and J are TRBV2 and TRBJ1-5; D unclear. The CDR3 extends over 15 amino acids. With 2 bases removed from V and 1 base from J, the gap between germline ends came to 9 bases. The germline gives CDR1 SNHLY, CDR2 FYNNEI.

V is TRBV6-5 and J is TRBJ1-1; D is uncertain. The germline CDR1 and CDR2 sequences are MNHEY and SVGAGI. The CDR3 has 15 amino acids. V was clipped by 0 bases and J by 6 bases, with 14 bases between them. The CDR3 protein is CASSYSVSLLSEAFF. CDR3 DNA: TGTGCCAGCAGTTACTCAGTTTCCCTTCTATCTGAAGCTTTCTTT.